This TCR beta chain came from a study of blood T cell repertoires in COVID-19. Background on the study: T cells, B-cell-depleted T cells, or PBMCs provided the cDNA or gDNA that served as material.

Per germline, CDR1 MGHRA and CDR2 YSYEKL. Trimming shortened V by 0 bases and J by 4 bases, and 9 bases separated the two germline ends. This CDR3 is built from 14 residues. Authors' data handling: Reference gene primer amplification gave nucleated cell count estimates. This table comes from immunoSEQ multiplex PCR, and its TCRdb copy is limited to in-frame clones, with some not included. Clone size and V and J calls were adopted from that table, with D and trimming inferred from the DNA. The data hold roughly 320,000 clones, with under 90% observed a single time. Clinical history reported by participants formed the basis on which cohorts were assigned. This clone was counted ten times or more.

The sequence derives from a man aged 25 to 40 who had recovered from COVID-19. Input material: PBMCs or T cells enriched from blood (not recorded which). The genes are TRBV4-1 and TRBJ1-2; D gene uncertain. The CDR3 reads CASSQDRTSYGYTF. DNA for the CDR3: TGCGCCAGCAGCCAAGATCGCACATCCTATGGCTACACCTTC.